Listed here are 13 T cell receptor beta chains from one sample, sequenced in a study of T cells after yellow fever vaccination (dated by TCRdb to the late 2010s). To prepare the library, 5' RACE was applied. TCRdb lists the instrument as Illumina NovaSeq 6000. In TCRdb, the public reads were trimmed at Q25 with fastp and aligned with MiXCR, with productive beta chains retained. When rows share a CDR3 protein, they turn into one entry using the most common DNA and genes. The sample table holds about 340,000 distinct CDR3 sequences, of which about 4% were seen once. Jointly, the top ten make up approximately 25% of the sample. Taken with the paper, the label for treatment or condition translates to: live attenuated yellow fever vaccine strain. Sequences were derived from PBMCs, sampled 5 days after the yellow fever booster vaccination. These TCRs come from a man aged 18 to 35 who received the YFV17D yellow fever vaccine.

This clonotype was counted only a few times. V is TRBV7-9 and J is TRBJ1-6, with D perhaps matching TRBD1 (5 bases). The CDR3 is 16 amino acids. The germline V gene has CDR1 SEHNR and CDR2 FQNEAQ (reference sequence). The ends were cut back, 0 bases at V and 16 bases at J, with 22 bases in the middle. The CDR3 loop is CASSLALGALDAELHF. The CDR3 DNA is TGTGCCAGCAGCTTAGCGCTTGGGGCCTTGGATGCGGAACTCCACTTT.

This clonotype was detected ten times or more. This chain joins TRBV6-2 or TRBV6-3 and TRBJ2-5; D remains unclear. The length of the CDR3 is 13 residues. V lost 3 bases and J lost 1, with 6 bases in between. Germline V gene sequence: CDR1 MNHEY, CDR2 SVGEGT. The CDR3 region is CASSYALQETQYF. DNA of the CDR3: TGTGCCAGCAGTTATGCACTCCAAGAGACCCAGTACTTC.

This clonotype was seen a handful of times. This chain uses TRBV5-1 with TRBJ2-1; D unresolved. CDR3 size: 13 residues. The ends were cut back, 3 bases at V and 1 base at J, with 5 bases in the middle. CDR1 is SGHRS and CDR2 is YFSETQ in the germline V gene. The CDR3: CASSWSSYNEQFF. CDR3 DNA sequence: TGCGCCAGCAGCTGGAGTTCCTACAATGAGCAGTTCTTC.

A few counts support this clonotype. The chain joins TRBV4-1 to TRBJ1-4; TRBD1 matches 7 bases. Trimming at V came to 5 bases and at J to 4 bases, leaving 4 bases not matched to a gene. The CDR3 runs to 14 residues. Germline-derived CDR1 and CDR2 are MGHRA and YSYEKL. The CDR3 DNA reads TGCGCCAGCAGCGGGACAGCCGATAATGAAAAACTGTTTTTT. The encoded protein is CASSGTADNEKLFF.

This clonotype was found a few times. The gene calls are TRBV5-1 and TRBJ1-5; no reliable D call. Trimming left V 0 bases short and J 4 bases short, with 8 bases between. Per germline, CDR1 SGHRS and CDR2 YFSETQ. The CDR3 extends over 14 amino acids. The CDR3 sequence is CASSLEPNNQPQHF. CDR3 bases: TGCGCCAGCAGCTTGGAACCCAATAATCAGCCCCAGCATTTT.

This clonotype was recorded at least ten times. This rearrangement joins TRBV7-2 to TRBJ1-1; 10 positions match TRBD1. The germline V gene encodes CDR1 SGHTA and CDR2 FQGNSA. Trimming at V came to 3 bases and at J to 6 bases, leaving 7 bases not matched to a gene. This CDR3 has 15 amino acids. CDR3 protein: CASSLAGTGVSEAFF. CDR3 bases: TGTGCCAGCAGCTTGGCCGGGACAGGGGTCTCTGAAGCTTTCTTT. The full variable domain, with the rest looked up from reference TRBV7-2 and TRBJ1-1, is GAGVSQSPSNKVTEKGKDVELRCDPISGHTALYWYRQSLGQGLEFLIYFQGNSAPDKSGLPSDRFSAERTGGSVSTLTIQRTQQEDSAVYLCASSLAGTGVSEAFFGQGTRLTVV.

The chain couples TRBV10-3 to TRBJ1-5; maybe TRBD1 (6 bases). The CDR3 has 13 amino acids. In germline, CDR1 is ENHRY, CDR2 SYGVKD. V lost 8 bases and J 4 bases, leaving 12 bases between the germline ends. CDR3 nucleotides: TGTGCCATCTCGGGGGGCTGGAATCAGCCCCAGCATTTT. It specifies CAISGGWNQPQHF.

CDR3 bases: TGCGCCAGCAGCTCGACGGGACAGGTCATGAACACTGAAGCTTTCTTT. This encodes CASSSTGQVMNTEAFF. The V gene is TRBV5-1, the J gene TRBJ1-1; 8 bases are shared with TRBD1. Germline V gene data show CDR1 as SGHRS and CDR2 as YFSETQ. The CDR3 is 16 amino acids. V lost 3 bases to trimming and J lost 0 bases; unmatched junction nucleotides: 7.

The J gene is TRBJ2-3, the V gene TRBV6-6; D unclear. CDR1 and CDR2 (germline): MNHNY, SVGAGI (reference sequence). The ends were cut back, 2 bases at V and 2 bases at J, with 11 bases in the middle. The CDR3 runs 15 residues. CDR3 amino acids: CASSYLQQITDTQYF. CDR3 sequence (DNA): TGTGCCAGCAGTTACCTACAGCAAATCACAGATACGCAGTATTTT.

The CDR3: CASQGNYGYTF. DNA for the CDR3: TGTGCCAGCCAGGGGAACTATGGCTACACCTTC. The chain recombines TRBV6-2 or TRBV6-3 with TRBJ1-2; tentative D call: TRBD1 (6 bases). The CDR3 runs 11 residues. The V end lost 8 bases, the J end lost 2 bases, and 6 bases lay between the germline ends. Germline CDR1 is MNHEY and CDR2 is SVGEGT.

This clonotype showed up just a few times. This sequence joins TRBV5-6 and TRBJ2-5, with a tentative D call TRBD2 (5 bases). The V end was cut by 0 bases, the J end by 2 bases, with 8 bases between. Germline V CDR1 and CDR2: SGHDT, YYEEEE. This CDR3 contains 14 residues. The CDR3 region has the DNA TGTGCCAGCAGCTTGGCGACTACTCAAGAGACCCAGTACTTC. This sequence encodes CASSLATTQETQYF.

The CDR3 is CASTRDSLTPYRGYTF. The CDR3, as DNA: TGTGCCAGCACAAGGGACAGCCTCACTCCCTATCGCGGCTACACCTTC. The chain is built from TRBV5-5 and TRBJ1-2; TRBD1 matches at 7 bases. The trim removed 6 bases at V and 8 bases at J, leaving 19 bases unmatched. CDR3 length equals 16 residues. Per the germline V gene, CDR1 is SGHKS and CDR2 is YYEKEE (reference sequence).

The J gene is TRBJ2-3, the V gene TRBV7-6; D possibly uses TRBD1 or TRBD2 (7 bases each). Germline lookup yields CDR1 SGHVS and CDR2 FNYEAQ. Between the trimmed V and J ends, which lost 5 bases and 1 base, there was a span of 16 bases. CDR3 length: 16 amino acids. Written as DNA, the CDR3 is TGTGCCAGCAGCAAAGGGGGCGGGAGAGGCACAGATACGCAGTATTTT. This encodes CASSKGGGRGTDTQYF.